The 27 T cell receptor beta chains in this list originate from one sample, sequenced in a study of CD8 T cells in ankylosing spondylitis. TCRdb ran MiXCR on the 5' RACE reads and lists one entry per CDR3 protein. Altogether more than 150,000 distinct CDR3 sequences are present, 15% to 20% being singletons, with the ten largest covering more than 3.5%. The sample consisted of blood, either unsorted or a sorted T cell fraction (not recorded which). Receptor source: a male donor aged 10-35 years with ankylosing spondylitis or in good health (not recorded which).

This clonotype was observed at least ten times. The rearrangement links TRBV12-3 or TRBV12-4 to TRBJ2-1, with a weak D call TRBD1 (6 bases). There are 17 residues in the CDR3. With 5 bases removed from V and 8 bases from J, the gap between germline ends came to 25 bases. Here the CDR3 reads CASSPMGAERPFDEQFF. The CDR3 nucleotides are TGTGCCAGCAGTCCCATGGGGGCAGAACGCCCCTTCGATGAGCAGTTCTTC.

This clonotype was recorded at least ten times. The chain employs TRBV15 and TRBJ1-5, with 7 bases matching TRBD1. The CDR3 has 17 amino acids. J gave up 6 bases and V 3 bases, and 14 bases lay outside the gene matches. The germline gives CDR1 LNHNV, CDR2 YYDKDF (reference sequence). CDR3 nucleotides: TGTGCCACCAGCAGCGGAGGAGGGGGCCACAATCTTCAGCCCCAGCATTTT. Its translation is CATSSGGGGHNLQPQHF.

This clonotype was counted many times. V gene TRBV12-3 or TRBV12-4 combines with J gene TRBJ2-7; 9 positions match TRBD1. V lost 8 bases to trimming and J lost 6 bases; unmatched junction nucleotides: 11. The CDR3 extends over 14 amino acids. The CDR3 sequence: CASQPRRTGAEQYF. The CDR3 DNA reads TGTGCCAGCCAACCCCGCAGGACAGGGGCCGAGCAGTACTTC.

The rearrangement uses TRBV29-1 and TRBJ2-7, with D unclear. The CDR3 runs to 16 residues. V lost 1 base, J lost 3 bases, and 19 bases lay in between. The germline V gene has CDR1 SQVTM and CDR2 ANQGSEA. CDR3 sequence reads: CSVEGVGEGAVYEQYV. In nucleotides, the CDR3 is TGCAGCGTTGAAGGGGTAGGTGAAGGTGCAGTCTACGAGCAGTACGTC.

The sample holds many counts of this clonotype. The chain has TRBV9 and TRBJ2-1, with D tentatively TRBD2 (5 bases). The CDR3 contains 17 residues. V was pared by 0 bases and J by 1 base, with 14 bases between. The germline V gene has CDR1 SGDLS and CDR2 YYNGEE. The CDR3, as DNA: TGTGCCAGCAGCGTAGATCGGGGATCACAATCCTACAATGAGCAGTTCTTC. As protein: CASSVDRGSQSYNEQFF.

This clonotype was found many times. The CDR3 nucleotides read TGTGCCAGCAGCTCCCGGACTAGCGGGTTCTCCTACGAGCAGTACTTC. Protein sequence: CASSSRTSGFSYEQYF. The chain carries TRBV14 and TRBJ2-7; TRBD2 matches at 11 bases. Germline V gene data show CDR1 as SGHDN and CDR2 as FVKESK. Losses at the gene ends were 5 bases for V and 0 bases for J; bases not matched to a gene: 6. The CDR3 sequence is 16 residues long.

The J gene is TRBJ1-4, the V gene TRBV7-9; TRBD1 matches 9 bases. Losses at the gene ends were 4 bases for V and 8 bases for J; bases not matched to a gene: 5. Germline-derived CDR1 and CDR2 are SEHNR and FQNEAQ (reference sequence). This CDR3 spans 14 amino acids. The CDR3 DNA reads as TGTGCCAGCAGCTCCGGGACAGGGAAGGAAAAACTGTTTTTT. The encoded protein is CASSSGTGKEKLFF.

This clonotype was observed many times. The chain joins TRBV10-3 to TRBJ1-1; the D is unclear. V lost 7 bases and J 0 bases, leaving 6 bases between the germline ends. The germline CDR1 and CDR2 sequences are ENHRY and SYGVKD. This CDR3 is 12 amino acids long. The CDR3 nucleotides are TGTGCCATCAACGGGGTGAACACTGAAGCTTTCTTT. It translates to CAINGVNTEAFF.

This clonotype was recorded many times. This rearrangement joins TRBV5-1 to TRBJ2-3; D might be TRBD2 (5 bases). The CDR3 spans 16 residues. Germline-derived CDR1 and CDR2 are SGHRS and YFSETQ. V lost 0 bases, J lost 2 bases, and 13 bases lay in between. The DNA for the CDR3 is TGCGCCAGCAGCTTGGTGACTGGACTGTCCACAGATACGCAGTATTTT. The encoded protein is CASSLVTGLSTDTQYF.

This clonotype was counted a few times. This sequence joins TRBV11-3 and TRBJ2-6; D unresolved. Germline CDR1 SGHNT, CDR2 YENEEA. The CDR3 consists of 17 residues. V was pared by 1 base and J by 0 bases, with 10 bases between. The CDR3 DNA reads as TGTGCCAGCAGCTTAGTTGGCAGCCGCTCTGGGGCCAACGTCCTGACTTTC. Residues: CASSLVGSRSGANVLTF.

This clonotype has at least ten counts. CDR3 in DNA: TGCGCCAGCAGCTTCGGGCAGGGCGCCTCCTACGAGCAGTACGTC. Amino acid sequence: CASSFGQGASYEQYV. The chain employs TRBV5-1 and TRBJ2-7; perhaps TRBD1 as D (5 bases). CDR1 and CDR2 from the germline V gene are SGHRS and YFSETQ. V was cut by 2 bases and J by 0 bases, with 12 bases left in between. The CDR3 runs 15 residues.

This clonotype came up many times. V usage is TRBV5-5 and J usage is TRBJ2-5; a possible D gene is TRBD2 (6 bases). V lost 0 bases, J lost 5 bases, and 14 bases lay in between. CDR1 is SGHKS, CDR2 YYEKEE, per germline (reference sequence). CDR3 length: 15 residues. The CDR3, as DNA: TGTGCCAGCAGCTTGGACCAGGCTGCGGGGGAGACCCAGTACTTC. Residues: CASSLDQAAGETQYF.

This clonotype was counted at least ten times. The CDR3: CASSYFLGAKNIQYF. In DNA form, the CDR3 reads TGTGCCAGCAGCTACTTCTTAGGGGCCAAAAACATTCAGTACTTC. This chain connects TRBV7-2 to TRBJ2-4, with no clear D. CDR1 and CDR2 from the germline V gene are SGHTA and FQGNSA. The CDR3 totals 15 residues. Deletions cut 4 bases from V and 1 base from J, with 11 bases between. Full variable domain (missing parts from reference TRBV7-2 and TRBJ2-4): GAGVSQSPSNKVTEKGKDVELRCDPISGHTALYWYRQSLGQGLEFLIYFQGNSAPDKSGLPSDRFSAERTGGSVSTLTIQRTQQEDSAVYLCASSYFLGAKNIQYFGAGTRLSVL.

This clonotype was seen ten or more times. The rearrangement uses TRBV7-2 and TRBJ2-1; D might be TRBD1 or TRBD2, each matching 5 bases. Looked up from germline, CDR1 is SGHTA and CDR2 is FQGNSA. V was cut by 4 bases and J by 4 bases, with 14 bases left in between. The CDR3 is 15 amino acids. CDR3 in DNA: TGTGCCAGCAGCTGGGCTAGGGGAGCGTACAATGAGCAGTTCTTC. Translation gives CASSWARGAYNEQFF.

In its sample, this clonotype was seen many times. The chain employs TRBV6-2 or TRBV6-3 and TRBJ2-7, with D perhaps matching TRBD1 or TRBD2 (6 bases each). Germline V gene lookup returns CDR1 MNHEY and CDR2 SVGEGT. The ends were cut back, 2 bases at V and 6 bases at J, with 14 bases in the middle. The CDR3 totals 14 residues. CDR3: CASSYRGLVGEQYF. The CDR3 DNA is TGTGCCAGCAGTTACCGGGGGCTAGTTGGCGAGCAGTACTTC.

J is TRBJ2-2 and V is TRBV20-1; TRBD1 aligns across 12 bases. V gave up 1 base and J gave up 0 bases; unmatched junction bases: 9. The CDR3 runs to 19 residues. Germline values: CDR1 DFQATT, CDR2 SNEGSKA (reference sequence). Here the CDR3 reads CSARGWGQGAIANTGELFF. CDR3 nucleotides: TGCAGTGCTAGAGGGTGGGGACAGGGGGCAATCGCGAACACCGGGGAGCTGTTTTTT.

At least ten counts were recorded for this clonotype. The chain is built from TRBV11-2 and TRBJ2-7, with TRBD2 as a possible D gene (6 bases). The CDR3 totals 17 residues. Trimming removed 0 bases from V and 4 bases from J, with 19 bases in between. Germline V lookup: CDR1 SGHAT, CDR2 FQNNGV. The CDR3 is CASSLDLMTRPIYEQYF. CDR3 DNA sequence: TGTGCCAGCAGCTTAGATCTAATGACTAGACCGATTTACGAGCAGTACTTC. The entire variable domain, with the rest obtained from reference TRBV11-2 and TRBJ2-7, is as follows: EAGVAQSPRYKIIEKRQSVAFWCNPISGHATLYWYQQILGQGPKLLIQFQNNGVVDDSQLPKDRFSAERLKGVDSTLKIQPAKLEDSAVYLCASSLDLMTRPIYEQYFGPGTRLTVT.

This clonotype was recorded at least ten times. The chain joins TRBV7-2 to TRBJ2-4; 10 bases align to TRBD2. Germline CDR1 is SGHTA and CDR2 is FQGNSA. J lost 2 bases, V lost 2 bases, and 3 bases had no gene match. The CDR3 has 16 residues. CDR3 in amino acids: CASSLSGRVTKNIQYF. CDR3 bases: TGTGCCAGCAGCTTAAGCGGGAGGGTAACCAAAAACATTCAGTACTTC. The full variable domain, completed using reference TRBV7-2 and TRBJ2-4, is GAGVSQSPSNKVTEKGKDVELRCDPISGHTALYWYRQSLGQGLEFLIYFQGNSAPDKSGLPSDRFSAERTGGSVSTLTIQRTQQEDSAVYLCASSLSGRVTKNIQYFGAGTRLSVL.

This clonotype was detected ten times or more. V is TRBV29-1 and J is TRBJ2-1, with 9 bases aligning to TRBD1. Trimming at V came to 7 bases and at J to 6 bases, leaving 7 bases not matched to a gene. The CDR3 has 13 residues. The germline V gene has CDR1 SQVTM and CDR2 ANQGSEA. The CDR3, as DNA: TGCAGCGGGGACAGGGCGGGGATCAATGAGCAGTTCTTC. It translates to CSGDRAGINEQFF.

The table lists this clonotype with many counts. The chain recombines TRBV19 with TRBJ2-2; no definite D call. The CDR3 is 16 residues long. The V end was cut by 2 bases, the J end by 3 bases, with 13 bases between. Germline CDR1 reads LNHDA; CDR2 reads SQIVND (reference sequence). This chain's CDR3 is CASSIMGFKDTGELFF. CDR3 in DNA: TGTGCCAGTAGTATAATGGGGTTTAAGGACACCGGGGAGCTGTTTTTT.

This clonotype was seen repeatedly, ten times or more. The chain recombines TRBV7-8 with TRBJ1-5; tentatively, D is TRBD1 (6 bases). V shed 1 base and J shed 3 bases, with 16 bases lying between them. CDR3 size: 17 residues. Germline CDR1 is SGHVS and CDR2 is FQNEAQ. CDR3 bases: TGTGCCAGCAGCTTAGACCGGCAGGGGCATCTCAATCAGCCCCAGCATTTT. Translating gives CASSLDRQGHLNQPQHF.

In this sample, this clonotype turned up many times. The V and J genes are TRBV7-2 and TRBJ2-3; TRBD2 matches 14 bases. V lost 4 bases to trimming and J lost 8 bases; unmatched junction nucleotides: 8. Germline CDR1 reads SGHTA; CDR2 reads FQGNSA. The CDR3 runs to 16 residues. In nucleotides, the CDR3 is TGTGCCAGCAGCTGGGGACTAGCGGGAGTAGGGGGTACGCAGTATTTT. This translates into CASSWGLAGVGGTQYF.

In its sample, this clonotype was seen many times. CDR3 DNA sequence: TGTGCCAGCAGTGGGGGTCGGAACACTGAAGCTTTCTTT. This encodes CASSGGRNTEAFF. The chain combines TRBV6-1 with TRBJ1-1; no clear D. Germline V gives CDR1 MNHNS, CDR2 SASEGT. The CDR3 totals 13 residues. With 4 bases removed from V and 1 base from J, the gap between germline ends came to 7 bases.

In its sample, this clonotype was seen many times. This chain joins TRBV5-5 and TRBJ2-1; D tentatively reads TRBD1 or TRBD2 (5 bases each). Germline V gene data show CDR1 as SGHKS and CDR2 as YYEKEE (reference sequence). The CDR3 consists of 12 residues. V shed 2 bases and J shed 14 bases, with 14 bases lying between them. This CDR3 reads CASSFITGTKFF. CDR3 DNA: TGTGCCAGCAGCTTTATAACCGGGACGAAGTTCTTC.

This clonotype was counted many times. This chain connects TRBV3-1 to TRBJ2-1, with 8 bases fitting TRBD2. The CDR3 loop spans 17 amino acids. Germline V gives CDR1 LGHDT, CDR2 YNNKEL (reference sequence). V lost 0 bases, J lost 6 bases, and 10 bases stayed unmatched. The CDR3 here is CASSQDGGVSGSNEQFF. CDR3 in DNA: TGTGCCAGCAGCCAAGATGGGGGGGTGAGCGGGAGCAATGAGCAGTTCTTC.

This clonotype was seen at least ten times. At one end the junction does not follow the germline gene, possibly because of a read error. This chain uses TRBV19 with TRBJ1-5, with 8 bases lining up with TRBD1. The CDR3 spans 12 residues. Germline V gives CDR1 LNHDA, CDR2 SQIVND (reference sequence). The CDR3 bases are TGTGCCAGTAGTGGACGGAAACAGGGGGTTCAATTT. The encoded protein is CASSGRKQGVQF.

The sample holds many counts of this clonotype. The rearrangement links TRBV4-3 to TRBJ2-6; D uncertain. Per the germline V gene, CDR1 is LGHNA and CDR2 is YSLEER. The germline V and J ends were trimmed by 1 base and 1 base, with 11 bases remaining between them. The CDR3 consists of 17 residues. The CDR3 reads CASSQAPKGSGANVLTF. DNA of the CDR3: TGCGCCAGCAGCCAAGCCCCCAAAGGATCTGGGGCCAACGTCCTGACTTTC.